Listed below are T cell receptor beta chains from one sample, sequenced in a study of cytomegalovirus exposure and HLA in healthy donors. Some clones are missing from TCRdb's copy, which holds only in-frame ones; the method was immunoSEQ multiplex PCR. The sample holds around 79,000 clones; roughly 73% are singletons and the top ten take 15% to 20%. The sample comprised PBMCs. These receptors all come from a woman aged 35 to 49 in good health and CMV-seropositive. CDR3s include the opening cysteine and the closing phenylalanine or tryptophan. A D gene is named only where the DNA matches it firmly. Expanded clones get a size class; other rows say once, few or many, or leave the size out.

clone_size: .; v_call: TRBV13; j_call: TRBJ2-7; d_call: TRBD1; cdr3_aa: CASSLVAGGTYEQYF; cdr3_nt: TGTGCCAGCAGCTTAGTGGCAGGGGGCACGTACGAGCAGTACTTC
clone_size: once; v_call: TRBV13; j_call: TRBJ2-3; d_call: .; cdr3_aa: CASSSRTSTDTQYF; cdr3_nt: TGTGCCAGCAGCTCAAGGACTAGCACAGATACGCAGTATTTT
clone_size: once; v_call: TRBV5-4; j_call: TRBJ2-1; d_call: TRBD1; cdr3_aa: CASSSFGGTGSYNEQFF; cdr3_nt: TGTGCCAGCAGCTCCTTTGGGGGGACAGGTTCCTACAATGAGCAGTTCTTC
clone_size: .; v_call: TRBV14; j_call: TRBJ2-1; d_call: .; cdr3_aa: CASSQDPGDSYNEQFF; cdr3_nt: TGTGCCAGCAGCCAAGATCCGGGGGACTCCTACAATGAGCAGTTCTTC
clone_size: .; v_call: TRBV6-5; j_call: TRBJ1-2; d_call: .; cdr3_aa: CASSPGRYGYTF; cdr3_nt: TGTGCCAGCAGTCCAGGGCGGTATGGCTACACCTTC
clone_size: few; v_call: TRBV19; j_call: TRBJ2-7; d_call: .; cdr3_aa: CASRKQASSYEQYF; cdr3_nt: TGTGCCAGTAGGAAACAGGCATCGAGCTACGAGCAGTACTTC
clone_size: once; v_call: TRBV7-9; j_call: TRBJ1-2; d_call: TRBD1; cdr3_aa: CASSARTGPRNYGYTF; cdr3_nt: TGTGCCAGCAGCGCGAGGACAGGCCCTAGGAACTATGGCTACACCTTC
clone_size: .; v_call: TRBV7-3; j_call: TRBJ1-2; d_call: TRBD1; cdr3_aa: CASSYGTGGYGYTF; cdr3_nt: TGTGCCAGCAGCTACGGGACAGGGGGCTATGGCTACACCTTC
clone_size: few; v_call: TRBV28; j_call: TRBJ2-6; d_call: .; cdr3_aa: CASSTTGSGANVLTF; cdr3_nt: TGTGCCAGCAGTACCACAGGGTCCGGGGCCAACGTCCTGACTTTC
clone_size: .; v_call: TRBV4-3; j_call: TRBJ2-1; d_call: TRBD2; cdr3_aa: CASSQDFGGREQFF; cdr3_nt: TGCGCCAGCAGCCAAGATTTTGGCGGGAGGGAGCAGTTCTTC
clone_size: .; v_call: TRBV19; j_call: TRBJ2-3; d_call: .; cdr3_aa: CASGPEVPTDTQYF; cdr3_nt: TGTGCCAGTGGGCCGGAGGTCCCCACAGATACGCAGTATTTT
clone_size: once; v_call: TRBV9; j_call: TRBJ2-2; d_call: TRBD1; cdr3_aa: CASSVAGGHTGELFF; cdr3_nt: TGTGCCAGCAGCGTAGCAGGGGGCCACACCGGGGAGCTGTTTTTT
clone_size: .; v_call: TRBV5-4; j_call: TRBJ2-1; d_call: TRBD2; cdr3_aa: CASSLVRTSGSTTLFF; cdr3_nt: TGTGCCAGCAGCTTGGTGAGGACTAGCGGGAGCACGACTCTGTTCTTC
clone_size: .; v_call: TRBV6-5; j_call: TRBJ1-2; d_call: .; cdr3_aa: CASSYRLQGNYGYTF; cdr3_nt: TGTGCCAGCAGTTACAGATTACAGGGAAACTATGGCTACACCTTC
clone_size: once; v_call: TRBV30; j_call: TRBJ2-1; d_call: .; cdr3_aa: CAWSRTSPPNEQFF; cdr3_nt: TGTGCCTGGAGTCGAACTAGTCCTCCCAATGAGCAGTTCTTC